Listed below are T cell receptor beta chains from one sample, sequenced in a study of blood T cell repertoires in COVID-19. TCRdb's copy holds only in-frame clones and misses some; the assay was immunoSEQ multiplex PCR. This repertoire shows some 110,000 clones, over 75% found once; its top ten account for around 2.5%. Sequenced material: peripheral blood. Receptors were obtained from a man aged 50 or older with acute or convalescent COVID-19. The CDR3 runs from the conserved cysteine through the conserved F or W. Each record gives: D gene, J gene, V gene, clone size, CDR3 protein, CDR3 DNA. D genes are given only for firm matches. The listing skips clone size in some rows; elsewhere it reads once, few, many or a size class.

D gene: NA
J gene: TRBJ1-4
V gene: TRBV5-6
clone size: NA
CDR3 protein: CASSLLGHSTNEKLFF
CDR3 DNA: TGTGCCAGCAGCTTGTTGGGACACTCAACTAATGAAAAACTGTTTTTT

D gene: NA
J gene: TRBJ2-5
V gene: TRBV6-1
clone size: NA
CDR3 protein: CASSDSRGSETQYF
CDR3 DNA: TGTGCCAGCAGTGATTCAAGGGGCTCAGAGACCCAGTACTTC

D gene: TRBD2
J gene: TRBJ2-7
V gene: TRBV5-4
clone size: NA
CDR3 protein: CASSLEGHQTSGIDYEQYF
CDR3 DNA: TGTGCCAGCAGCTTGGAAGGCCACCAGACTAGCGGTATCGACTACGAGCAGTACTTC

D gene: NA
J gene: TRBJ2-7
V gene: TRBV11-2
clone size: NA
CDR3 protein: CASSSIGAQYEQYF
CDR3 DNA: TGTGCCAGCAGCTCCATCGGAGCCCAATACGAGCAGTACTTC

D gene: NA
J gene: TRBJ2-1
V gene: TRBV28
clone size: once
CDR3 protein: CASSLPAGNYNEQFF
CDR3 DNA: TGTGCCAGCAGTTTACCAGCGGGTAACTACAATGAGCAGTTCTTC

D gene: NA
J gene: TRBJ2-7
V gene: TRBV5-1
clone size: NA
CDR3 protein: CASSDSSGSYEQYF
CDR3 DNA: TGCGCCAGCAGTGATAGCAGCGGCAGCTACGAGCAGTACTTC

D gene: TRBD2
J gene: TRBJ2-3
V gene: TRBV11-3
clone size: NA
CDR3 protein: CASSLGTSGTSTDTQYF
CDR3 DNA: TGTGCCAGCAGCTTGGGGACTAGCGGGACCAGCACAGATACGCAGTATTTT

D gene: TRBD1
J gene: TRBJ2-7
V gene: TRBV4-1
clone size: once
CDR3 protein: CASSQTTGPYYEQYF
CDR3 DNA: TGCGCCAGCAGCCAAACGACAGGGCCCTACTACGAGCAGTACTTC

D gene: NA
J gene: TRBJ1-5
V gene: TRBV5-1
clone size: NA
CDR3 protein: CASSLTGKGNQPQHF
CDR3 DNA: TGCGCCAGCAGCTTGACAGGGAAGGGCAATCAGCCCCAGCATTTT

D gene: NA
J gene: TRBJ2-3
V gene: TRBV10-3
clone size: NA
CDR3 protein: CALSTGDTDTQYF
CDR3 DNA: TGTGCCCTTTCCACGGGGGACACAGATACGCAGTATTTT

D gene: TRBD1
J gene: TRBJ2-1
V gene: TRBV14
clone size: few
CDR3 protein: CASSSLTGFNEQFF
CDR3 DNA: TGTGCCAGCAGCTCACTGACAGGGTTCAATGAGCAGTTCTTC

D gene: TRBD2
J gene: TRBJ2-1
V gene: TRBV14
clone size: NA
CDR3 protein: CASSQDRRLAGSVSYNEQFF
CDR3 DNA: TGTGCCAGCAGCCAAGATAGGAGACTAGCGGGATCCGTCTCCTACAATGAGCAGTTCTTC

D gene: NA
J gene: TRBJ2-2
V gene: TRBV5-1
clone size: NA
CDR3 protein: CASSLKQANTGELFF
CDR3 DNA: TGCGCCAGCAGCTTGAAACAAGCGAACACCGGGGAGCTGTTTTTT

D gene: NA
J gene: TRBJ1-1
V gene: TRBV11-2
clone size: NA
CDR3 protein: CASSLDLRDKAFF
CDR3 DNA: TGTGCCAGCAGCTTGGATCTCCGGGACAAAGCTTTCTTT

D gene: TRBD1
J gene: TRBJ2-3
V gene: TRBV27
clone size: NA
CDR3 protein: CASRPTQGAPTDTQYF
CDR3 DNA: TGTGCCAGCAGGCCCACACAGGGGGCCCCCACAGATACGCAGTATTTT

D gene: TRBD2
J gene: TRBJ2-1
V gene: TRBV5-1
clone size: NA
CDR3 protein: CASTPPGGANEQFF
CDR3 DNA: TGCGCCAGCACCCCCCCGGGAGGTGCTAATGAGCAGTTCTTC

D gene: NA
J gene: TRBJ2-7
V gene: TRBV9
clone size: NA
CDR3 protein: CASSVEDSSFMEQYF
CDR3 DNA: TGTGCCAGCAGCGTAGAAGACTCCTCTTTTATGGAGCAGTACTTC

D gene: TRBD1
J gene: TRBJ1-6
V gene: TRBV5-1
clone size: NA
CDR3 protein: CASSLAGTVGSPLHF
CDR3 DNA: TGCGCCAGCAGCCTGGCCGGGACAGTGGGTTCACCCCTCCACTTT

D gene: NA
J gene: TRBJ1-2
V gene: TRBV3-1/TRBV3-2
clone size: few
CDR3 protein: CASSQFASGVDNYGYTF
CDR3 DNA: TGTGCCAGCAGCCAATTCGCGTCCGGGGTAGATAACTATGGCTACACCTTC

D gene: TRBD2
J gene: TRBJ2-7
V gene: TRBV5-1
clone size: NA
CDR3 protein: CASSQGTSGSRIYEQYF
CDR3 DNA: TGCGCCAGCAGCCAGGGGACTAGCGGGAGCCGCATCTACGAGCAGTACTTC

D gene: TRBD1
J gene: TRBJ2-7
V gene: TRBV6-5
clone size: NA
CDR3 protein: CASRLGQASYEQYF
CDR3 DNA: TGTGCCAGCAGGCTAGGACAGGCCTCCTACGAGCAGTACTTC

D gene: NA
J gene: TRBJ2-2
V gene: TRBV7-3
clone size: NA
CDR3 protein: CASSGNSGELFF
CDR3 DNA: TGTGCCAGCAGCGGTAACTCCGGGGAGCTGTTTTTT

D gene: TRBD1
J gene: TRBJ1-2
V gene: TRBV12-3/TRBV12-4
clone size: NA
CDR3 protein: CASSLHRGNGYTF
CDR3 DNA: TGTGCCAGCAGTTTACACAGGGGTAATGGCTACACCTTC

D gene: NA
J gene: TRBJ1-2
V gene: TRBV6-5
clone size: once
CDR3 protein: CASSSTKGDYGYTF
CDR3 DNA: TGTGCCAGCAGTTCCACGAAGGGAGACTATGGCTACACCTTC

D gene: TRBD2
J gene: TRBJ2-1
V gene: TRBV28
clone size: NA
CDR3 protein: CASSLGTNPYNEQFF
CDR3 DNA: TGTGCCAGCAGTCTGGGGACTAATCCTTACAATGAGCAGTTCTTC

D gene: NA
J gene: TRBJ2-3
V gene: TRBV2
clone size: NA
CDR3 protein: CASSGLKDTQYF
CDR3 DNA: TGTGCCAGCAGTGGACTAAAAGATACGCAGTATTTT

D gene: NA
J gene: TRBJ2-4
V gene: TRBV21-1
clone size: few
CDR3 protein: CASSKGAGVLPSTAKNIQYF
CDR3 DNA: TGTGCCAGCAGCAAAGGGGCAGGGGTACTTCCATCTACAGCCAAAAACATTCAGTACTTC